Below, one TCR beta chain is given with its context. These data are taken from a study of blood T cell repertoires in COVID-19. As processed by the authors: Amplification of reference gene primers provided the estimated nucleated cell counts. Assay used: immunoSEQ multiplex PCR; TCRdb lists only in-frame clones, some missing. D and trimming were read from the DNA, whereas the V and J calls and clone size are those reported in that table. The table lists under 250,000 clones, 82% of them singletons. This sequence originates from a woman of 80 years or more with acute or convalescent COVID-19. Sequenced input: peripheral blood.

The CDR3 coding sequence is TGTGCCAGCAGCTTGCGGGGGGCGAGCACCGGGGAGCTGTTTTTT. Its translation: CASSLRGASTGELFF. The chain is built from TRBV5-4 and TRBJ2-2; maybe TRBD2 (7 bases). Between the trimmed V and J ends, which lost 1 base and 4 bases, there was a span of 11 bases. The CDR3 loop spans 15 amino acids. CDR1 is SGHNT, CDR2 YYREEE, per germline (reference sequence).